The clone carrying this TCR beta chain was observed a single time. These data come from a study of blood T cell repertoires in COVID-19. TCRdb's table, derived via immunoSEQ multiplex PCR, lists solely in-frame clones and lacks some. This sample has 200,000 or so clones; 86% occur once, and the top ten carry about 0.72%. The germline V gene encodes CDR1 MNHEY and CDR2 SVGAGI. Unmatched junction bases numbered 11, after V lost 4 bases and J lost 3 bases. CDR3 length equals 16 residues. This receptor was obtained from a woman in her sixties or seventies with acute or convalescent COVID-19. V usage is TRBV6-5 and J usage is TRBJ2-7, with 8 bases matching TRBD1. Sequenced: peripheral blood. CDR3 DNA sequence: TGTGCCAGCAGTTCCCCCTGGCAGGGGGCGGGCTACGAGCAGTACTTC. Translating it yields CASSSPWQGAGYEQYF.